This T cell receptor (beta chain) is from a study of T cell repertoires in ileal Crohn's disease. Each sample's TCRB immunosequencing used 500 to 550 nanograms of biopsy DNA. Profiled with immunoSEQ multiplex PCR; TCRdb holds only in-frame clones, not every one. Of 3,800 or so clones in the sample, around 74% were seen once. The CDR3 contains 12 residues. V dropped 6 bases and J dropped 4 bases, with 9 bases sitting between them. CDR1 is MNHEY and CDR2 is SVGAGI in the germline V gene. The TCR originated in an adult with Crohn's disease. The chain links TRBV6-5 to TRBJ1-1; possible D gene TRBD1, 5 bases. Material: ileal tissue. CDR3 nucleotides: TGTGCCAGCAGGCGGGGGGGCACTGAAGCTTTCTTT. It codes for CASRRGGTEAFF.